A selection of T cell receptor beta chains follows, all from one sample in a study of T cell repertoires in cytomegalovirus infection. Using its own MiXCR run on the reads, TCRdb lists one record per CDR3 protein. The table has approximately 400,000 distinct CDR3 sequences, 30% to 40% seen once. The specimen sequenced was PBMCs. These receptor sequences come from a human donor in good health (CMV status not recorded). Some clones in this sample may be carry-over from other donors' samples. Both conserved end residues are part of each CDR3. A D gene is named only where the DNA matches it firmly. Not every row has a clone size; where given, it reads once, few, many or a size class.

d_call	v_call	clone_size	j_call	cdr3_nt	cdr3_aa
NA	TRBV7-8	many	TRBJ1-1	TGTGCCAGCAGCTTAGCCGTTTTCCTGACAAGTAACACTGAAGCTTTCTTT	CASSLAVFLTSNTEAFF
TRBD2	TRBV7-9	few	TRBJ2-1	TGTGCCAGCAGCTACGGACTAGCGGGGGCACCCAATGAGCAGTTCTTC	CASSYGLAGAPNEQFF
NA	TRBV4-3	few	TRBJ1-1	TGCGCCAGCAGCCAGAGCCTCTGGGGTGGAAACACTGAAGCTTTCTTT	CASSQSLWGGNTEAFF
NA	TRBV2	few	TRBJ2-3	TGTGCCAGCAGCCGCGGGACTAGCACAGATACGCAGTATTTT	CASSRGTSTDTQYF
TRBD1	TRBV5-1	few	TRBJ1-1	TGCGCCAGCAGCTGGGACCCGGGACAGGGGGAGGAGGCTTTCTTT	CASSWDPGQGEEAFF
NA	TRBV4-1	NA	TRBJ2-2	TGCGCCAGCAGCCAAGGCGGCCTGAACACCGGGGAGCTGTTTTTT	CASSQGGLNTGELFF
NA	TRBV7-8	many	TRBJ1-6	TGTGCCAGCAGCCTCGCGACAGGAAACTCCTATAATTCACCCCTCCACTTT	CASSLATGNSYNSPLHF
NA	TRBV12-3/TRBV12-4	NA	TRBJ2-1	TGTGCCAGCAGTTCCTCAGCCGGGCACAATGAGCAGTTCTTC	CASSSSAGHNEQFF
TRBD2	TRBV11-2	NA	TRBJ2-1	TGTGCCAGCAGCTTAGAAAAGCGGGGGGGCAATGAGCAGTTCTTC	CASSLEKRGGNEQFF
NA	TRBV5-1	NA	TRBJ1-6	TGCGCCAGCAGCCCACAAGCCTTCCGGGTTAGTGCACCCCTCCACTTT	CASSPQAFRVSAPLHF
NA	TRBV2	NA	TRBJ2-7	TGTGCCAGCAGTGAAGGACGGCGGGACAGCTCCTACGAGCAGTACTTC	CASSEGRRDSSYEQYF
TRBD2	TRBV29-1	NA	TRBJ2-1	TGCAGCGTTGCGGGGACTAGCGCAACCTACAATGAGCAGTTCTTC	CSVAGTSATYNEQFF
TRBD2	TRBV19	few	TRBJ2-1	TGTGCCAGTAGTATGCTGGCGGGGGGGCACAATGAGCAGTTCTTC	CASSMLAGGHNEQFF
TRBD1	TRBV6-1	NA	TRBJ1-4	TGTGCCAGCAGTGAGGGAAAGGGGACAGGGGATGAAAAACTGTTTTTT	CASSEGKGTGDEKLFF
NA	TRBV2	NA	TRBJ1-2	TGTGCCAGCAGTGAAAAACGACAGGACGGCTATGGCTACACCTTC	CASSEKRQDGYGYTF
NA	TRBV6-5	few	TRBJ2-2	TGTGCCAGCAGTTATTCTAATGGGGAGCTGTTTTTT	CASSYSNGELFF
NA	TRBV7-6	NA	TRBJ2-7	TGTGCCAGCAGCATAGGGTCCGAGCAGTACTTC	CASSIGSEQYF
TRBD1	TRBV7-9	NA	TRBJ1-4	TGTGCCAGCAGCAAAGGGGGCCAGGGGGGAAAACTGTTTTTT	CASSKGGQGGKLFF
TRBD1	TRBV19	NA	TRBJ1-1	TGTGCCAGTGACGGACAGGGGAACACTGAAGCTTTCTTT	CASDGQGNTEAFF
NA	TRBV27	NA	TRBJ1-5	TGTGCCAGCAAGGCGTCCTCGGCGTACAATCAGCCCCAGCATTTT	CASKASSAYNQPQHF
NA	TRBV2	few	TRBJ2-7	TGTGCCAGCTACTCAGGATCGTCCTACGAGCAGTACTTC	CASYSGSSYEQYF
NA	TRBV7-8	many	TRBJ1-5	TGTGCCAGCAGCTGGGACTATAATAGCAATCAGCCCCAGCATTTT	CASSWDYNSNQPQHF
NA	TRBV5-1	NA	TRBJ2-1	TGCGCCAGCAGCTTGGCGGGGGAACCCTACAATGAGCAGTTCTTC	CASSLAGEPYNEQFF
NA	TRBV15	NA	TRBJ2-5	TGTGCCACCAGCAGAGATTTCGACCAAGAGACCCAGTACTTC	CATSRDFDQETQYF
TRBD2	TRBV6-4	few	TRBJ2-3	TGTGCCAGCAGTGCGCGGGCGGGAGGCACAGATACGCAGTATTTT	CASSARAGGTDTQYF
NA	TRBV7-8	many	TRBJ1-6	TGTGCCAGCAGCTCAGATGGGACTTCACCCCTCCACTTT	CASSSDGTSPLHF
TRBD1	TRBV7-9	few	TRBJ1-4	TGTGCCAGCAGCTTGGTTGGACAGGGAGAAGAAAAACTGTTTTTT	CASSLVGQGEEKLFF
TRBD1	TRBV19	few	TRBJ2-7	TGTGCCAGTAGACAAACAGGGGACTACGAGCAGTACTTC	CASRQTGDYEQYF
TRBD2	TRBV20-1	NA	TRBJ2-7	TGCAGTGCTAGTTTCTTCCCGGGGGGGGGACGCTACGAGCAGTACTTC	CSASFFPGGGRYEQYF
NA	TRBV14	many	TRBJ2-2	TGTGCCAGCAGCCAAGATGGACGGGCCCTTGGGGAGCTGTTTTTT	CASSQDGRALGELFF
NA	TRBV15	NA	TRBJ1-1	TGTGCCACCAGCAGGCGCAGGGATAACACTGAAGCTTTCTTT	CATSRRRDNTEAFF
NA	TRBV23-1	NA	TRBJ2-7	TGCGCCAGCAAGACCCCCCGAGCCCATCGCCTAGATAGAACCTACGAGCAGTACTTC	CASKTPRAHRLDRTYEQYF
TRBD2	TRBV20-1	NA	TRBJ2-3	TGCAGTGCCAAGACTAGCGGGGGAACAGATACGCAGTATTTT	CSAKTSGGTDTQYF
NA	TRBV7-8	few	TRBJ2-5	TGTGCCAGCAGCTTATTTTGGGAGACCAATTCCTTC	CASSLFWETNSF
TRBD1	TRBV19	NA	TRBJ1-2	TGTGCCAGTAGGACAGGGGGCTTCTATGGCTACACCTTC	CASRTGGFYGYTF
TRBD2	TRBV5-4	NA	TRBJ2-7	TGTGCCAGCAGCTTGCCAGGGAGGGAATCCGAGCAGTACTTC	CASSLPGRESEQYF